This paragraph covers one TCR beta chain sequence. Its specificity is not known. Using immunoSEQ multiplex PCR, the repertoire was profiled, and TCRdb retains in-frame clones only, with some absent. The sample has about 82,000 clones; 86% are singletons. These data come from a study of OX40 agonist ivuxolimab in advanced cancers. The V gene's germline CDR1 is MNHNS and CDR2 SASEGT. Trimming cost V 4 bases and J 2 bases, with 12 bases left between them. The CDR3 runs 15 residues. The study's findings and limits: Certain nonresponding patients likewise had low normalized T-cell clonal expansion. The authors did not determine the antigen specificity of the expanded peripheral T cells.

The TCR originated in an adult with an advanced solid tumor such as melanoma, head and neck, liver or kidney cancer. The chain employs TRBV6-1 and TRBJ1-5; D possibly corresponds to TRBD1 (5 bases). The sequencing here drew on CD4+ or CD8+ T cells sorted from blood, taken in a trial of the OX40 agonist ivuxolimab. CDR3 sequence: CASSGGEVGNQPQHF. The CDR3 nucleotides are TGTGCCAGCAGTGGGGGGGAAGTTGGCAATCAGCCCCAGCATTTT.